The 12 T cell receptor beta chains below all came from one sample that was sequenced in a study of neurological immune-mediated disorders. MiXCR, run by TCRdb on the 5' RACE reads, gives a single entry per CDR3 protein. The table has roughly 80,000 distinct CDR3 sequences, 17% seen once. Sequenced: PBMCs. The receptor set was obtained from a woman in her forties in good health.

This clonotype has just a few counts. The gene calls are TRBV12-3 or TRBV12-4 and TRBJ1-1, with a tentative D call TRBD1 (5 bases). The V and J ends lost 7 bases and 2 bases respectively, with 14 bases between them. CDR3 length: 14 residues. CDR3 in amino acids: CASTWGGTNTEAFF. In DNA form, the CDR3 reads TGTGCCAGCACCTGGGGGGGAACCAACACTGAAGCTTTCTTT.

This clonotype has more than one count but fewer than ten. The V gene is TRBV10-2, the J gene TRBJ2-3; 8 bases align to TRBD1. This CDR3 comprises 13 residues. Germline V CDR1 and CDR2: WSHSY, SAAADI. Trimming cost V 6 bases and J 6 bases; bases outside gene matches: 5. The CDR3 DNA reads TGCGCCAGCAGGGGACAGGACCCGGATACGCAGTATTTT. Translated: CASRGQDPDTQYF.

Many counts were recorded for this clonotype. V gene TRBV27 combines with J gene TRBJ1-5; a weak D match, TRBD1 (5 bases). V lost 3 bases to trimming and J lost 2 bases, with 11 bases between them. Germline CDR1 MNHEY, CDR2 SMNVEV (reference sequence). The CDR3 extends over 15 amino acids. The CDR3 DNA reads TGTGCCAGCAGTTTCGGGGGGGAAGGCAATCAGCCCCAGCATTTT. As protein: CASSFGGEGNQPQHF.

This clonotype was detected ten times or more. The V and J genes are TRBV5-1 and TRBJ2-1, with D maybe TRBD1 (6 bases). Germline CDR1 SGHRS, CDR2 YFSETQ. The CDR3 is made up of 15 amino acids. V was cut by 3 bases and J by 8 bases, with 18 bases left in between. In nucleotides, the CDR3 is TGCGCCAGCAGCTCCACCGCCACAGGGAACGATGAGCAGTTCTTC. It encodes CASSSTATGNDEQFF.

About this clonotype itself: At one end the junction does not follow the germline gene, possibly because of a read error. The gene calls are TRBV4-3 and TRBJ1-1; no clear D. CDR3 length equals 15 residues. Germline CDR1 reads LGHNA; CDR2 reads YSLEER. CDR3 DNA sequence: TGCGCCAGCATCCAAGCGGGAAGCATGAACACTGAAGCTTTCTTT. This gives the protein CASIQAGSMNTEAFF.

This clonotype has a count of ten or more. A read error may produce the germline difference seen at one junction end. The chain employs TRBV12-3 or TRBV12-4 and TRBJ1-2; the D gene is possibly TRBD1 (5 bases). This CDR3 is 11 amino acids long. The CDR3 reads CASSLSVGLNF. CDR3 coding DNA: TGTGCCAGCAGTTTATCCGTGGGGCTTAACTTC.

Many counts were recorded for this clonotype. The chain has TRBV3-1 and TRBJ1-1, with a weak D call TRBD1 (5 bases). Germline loops: CDR1 LGHDT, CDR2 YNNKEL (reference sequence). V lost 1 base, J lost 0 bases, and 6 bases lay in between. CDR3 size: 14 residues. The CDR3 sequence: CASSQGTLNTEAFF. The CDR3 DNA is TGTGCCAGCAGCCAAGGGACACTGAACACTGAAGCTTTCTTT.

This clonotype was seen ten or more times. This sequence joins TRBV7-2 and TRBJ2-5; no clear D gene. CDR1 SGHTA and CDR2 FQGNSA come from the germline V gene. V was shortened by 5 bases and J by 2 bases, with 9 bases between the two germline ends. CDR3 length: 13 amino acids. The CDR3 here is CASSPDGQETQYF. As DNA, the CDR3 is TGTGCCAGCAGCCCCGACGGGCAAGAGACCCAGTACTTC.

Worth noting for this clonotype: A much larger clone lies one base from this, so it may be a read error. The chain employs TRBV28 and TRBJ1-2; 7 bases match TRBD1. Germline lookup yields CDR1 MDHEN and CDR2 SYDVKM. This CDR3 comprises 16 residues. The CDR3 is CASSFASTGRFYGCTF. CDR3 DNA: TGTGCCAGCAGTTTTGCGTCGACAGGGCGTTTCTATGGCTGCACCTTC.

J is TRBJ1-5 and V is TRBV19; 7 bases are shared with TRBD1. The CDR3 length is 15 residues. The V segment lost 3 bases and the J segment 4 bases; nucleotides outside the gene matches: 6. Germline CDR1 reads LNHDA; CDR2 reads SQIVND (reference sequence). CDR3 DNA: TGTGCCAGTAGTATCGAGGGGGCACGGAATCAGCCCCAGCATTTT. It codes for CASSIEGARNQPQHF.

This clonotype appeared once. This sequence may be a read error, since a much larger clone differs from it by one base. This chain joins TRBV6-2 or TRBV6-3 and TRBJ2-3; D call uncertain. CDR1 MNHEY and CDR2 SVGEGT come from the germline V gene. The CDR3 runs 13 residues. V was shortened by 5 bases and J by 8 bases, with 14 bases between the two germline ends. For the CDR3, the DNA is TGTGCCAGCAGTCCATGGACGGGCGGTACGCAGTATTTT. Its protein product is CASSPWTGGTQYF.

This clonotype occurred once. The rearrangement joins TRBV24-1 to TRBJ2-1, with 8 bases that match TRBD1. The V gene's germline CDR1 is KGHDR and CDR2 SFDVKD. The CDR3 length is 13 residues. V trimming: 5 bases; J trimming: 7 bases; junction bases outside the gene matches: 3. The CDR3 DNA reads as TGTGCCACCAGTGGAAACAGGGGGAATGAGCAGTTCTTC. It encodes CATSGNRGNEQFF.